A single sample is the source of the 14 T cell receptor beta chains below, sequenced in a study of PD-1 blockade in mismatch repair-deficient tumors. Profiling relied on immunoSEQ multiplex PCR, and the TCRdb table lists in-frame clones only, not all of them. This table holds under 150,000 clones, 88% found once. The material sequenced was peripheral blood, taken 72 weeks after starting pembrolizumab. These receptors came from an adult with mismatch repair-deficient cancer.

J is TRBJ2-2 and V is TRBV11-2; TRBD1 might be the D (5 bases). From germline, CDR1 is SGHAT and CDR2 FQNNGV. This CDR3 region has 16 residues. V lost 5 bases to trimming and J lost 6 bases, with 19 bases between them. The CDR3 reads CASSPGLRSAPGELFF. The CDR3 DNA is TGTGCCAGCAGCCCAGGGTTGCGGTCGGCCCCCGGGGAGCTGTTTTTT. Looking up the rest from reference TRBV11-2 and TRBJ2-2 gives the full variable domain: EAGVAQSPRYKIIEKRQSVAFWCNPISGHATLYWYQQILGQGPKLLIQFQNNGVVDDSQLPKDRFSAERLKGVDSTLKIQPAKLEDSAVYLCASSPGLRSAPGELFFGEGSRLTVL.

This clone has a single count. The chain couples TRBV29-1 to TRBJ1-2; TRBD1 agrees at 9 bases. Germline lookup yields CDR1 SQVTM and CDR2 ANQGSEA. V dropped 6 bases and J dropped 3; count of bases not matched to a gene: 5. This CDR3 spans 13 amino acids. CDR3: CSVGQGIDYGYTF. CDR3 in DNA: TGCAGCGTCGGACAGGGGATCGACTATGGCTACACCTTC. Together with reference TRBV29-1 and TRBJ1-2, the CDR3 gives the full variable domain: SAVISQKPSRDICQRGTSLTIQCQVDSQVTMMFWYRQQPGQSLTLIATANQGSEATYESGFVIDKFPISRPNLTFSTLTVSNMSPEDSSIYLCSVGQGIDYGYTFGSGTRLTVV.

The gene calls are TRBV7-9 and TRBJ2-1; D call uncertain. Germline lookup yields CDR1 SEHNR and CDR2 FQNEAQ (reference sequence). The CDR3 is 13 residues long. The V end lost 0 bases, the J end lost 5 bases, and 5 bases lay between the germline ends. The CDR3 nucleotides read TGTGCCAGCAGCTTAGCTTCCCACAATGAGCAGTTCTTC. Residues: CASSLASHNEQFF.

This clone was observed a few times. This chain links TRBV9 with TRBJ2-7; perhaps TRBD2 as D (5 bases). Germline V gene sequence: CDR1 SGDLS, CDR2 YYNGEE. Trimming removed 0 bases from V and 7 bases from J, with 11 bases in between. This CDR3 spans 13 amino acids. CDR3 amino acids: CASSVGSGREQYF. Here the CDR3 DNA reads TGTGCCAGCAGCGTAGGAAGCGGTAGGGAGCAGTACTTC. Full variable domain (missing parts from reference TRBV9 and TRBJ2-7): DSGVTQTPKHLITATGQRVTLRCSPRSGDLSVYWYQQSLDQGLQFLIQYYNGEERAKGNILERFSAQQFPDLHSELNLSSLELGDSALYFCASSVGSGREQYFGPGTRLTVT.

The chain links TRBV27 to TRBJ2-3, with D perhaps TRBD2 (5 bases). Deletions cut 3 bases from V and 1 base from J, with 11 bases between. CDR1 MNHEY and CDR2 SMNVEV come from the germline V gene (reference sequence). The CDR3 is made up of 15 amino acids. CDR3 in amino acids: CASSFSLGGTDTQYF. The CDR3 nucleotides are TGTGCCAGCAGTTTTTCCTTGGGAGGCACAGATACGCAGTATTTT.

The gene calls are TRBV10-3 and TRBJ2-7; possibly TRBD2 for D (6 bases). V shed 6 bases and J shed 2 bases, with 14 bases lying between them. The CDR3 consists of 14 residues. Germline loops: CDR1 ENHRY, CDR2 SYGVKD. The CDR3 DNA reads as TGTGCCATCAGCTCTGGCGGGACGACCTACGAGCAGTACTTC. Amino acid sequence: CAISSGGTTYEQYF.

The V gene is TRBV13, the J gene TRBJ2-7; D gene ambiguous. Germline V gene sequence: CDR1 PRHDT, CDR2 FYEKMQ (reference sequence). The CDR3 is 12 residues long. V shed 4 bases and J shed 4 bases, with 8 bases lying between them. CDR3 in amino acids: CASSSRNYEQYF. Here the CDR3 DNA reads TGTGCCAGCAGCTCCAGGAATTACGAGCAGTACTTC.

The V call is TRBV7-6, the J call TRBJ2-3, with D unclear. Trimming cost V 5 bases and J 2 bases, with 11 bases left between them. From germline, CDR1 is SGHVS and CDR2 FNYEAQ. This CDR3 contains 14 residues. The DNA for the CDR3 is TGTGCCAGCAGCCCATGGTATTTCACAGATACGCAGTATTTT. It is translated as CASSPWYFTDTQYF.

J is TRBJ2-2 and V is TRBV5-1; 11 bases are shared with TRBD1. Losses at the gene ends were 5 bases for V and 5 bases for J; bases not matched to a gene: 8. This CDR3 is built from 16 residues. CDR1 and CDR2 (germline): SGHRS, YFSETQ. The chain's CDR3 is CASSLGQGASTGELFF. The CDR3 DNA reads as TGCGCCAGCAGTCTCGGACAGGGGGCTTCAACCGGGGAGCTGTTTTTT.

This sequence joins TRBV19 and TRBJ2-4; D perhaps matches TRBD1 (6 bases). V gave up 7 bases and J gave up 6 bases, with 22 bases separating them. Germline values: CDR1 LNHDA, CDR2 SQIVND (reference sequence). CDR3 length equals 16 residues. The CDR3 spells CASKIRDIGRGNIQYF. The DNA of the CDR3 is TGTGCCAGTAAAATCCGGGACATCGGTCGGGGAAACATTCAGTACTTC.

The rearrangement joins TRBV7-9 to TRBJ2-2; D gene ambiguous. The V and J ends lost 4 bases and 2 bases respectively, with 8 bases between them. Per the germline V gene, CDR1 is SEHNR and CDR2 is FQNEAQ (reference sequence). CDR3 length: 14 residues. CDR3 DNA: TGTGCCAGCAGCTGGCAGGCCAACACCGGGGAGCTGTTTTTT. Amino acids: CASSWQANTGELFF.

CDR3: CATSRDLGSPLWEQFF. The CDR3 DNA reads as TGTGCCACCAGCAGAGATTTAGGCAGTCCGCTTTGGGAGCAGTTCTTC. J is TRBJ2-1 and V is TRBV15; no firm D call. Trimming stripped 0 bases from V and 10 bases from J, with 19 bases between. The CDR3 is 16 residues long. CDR1 LNHNV and CDR2 YYDKDF come from the germline V gene (reference sequence).

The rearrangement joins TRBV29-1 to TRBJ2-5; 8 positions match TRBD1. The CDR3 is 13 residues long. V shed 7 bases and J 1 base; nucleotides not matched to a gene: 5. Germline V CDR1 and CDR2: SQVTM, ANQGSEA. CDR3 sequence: CSALDRAQETQYF. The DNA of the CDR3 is TGCAGCGCCTTGGACAGGGCCCAAGAGACCCAGTACTTC.

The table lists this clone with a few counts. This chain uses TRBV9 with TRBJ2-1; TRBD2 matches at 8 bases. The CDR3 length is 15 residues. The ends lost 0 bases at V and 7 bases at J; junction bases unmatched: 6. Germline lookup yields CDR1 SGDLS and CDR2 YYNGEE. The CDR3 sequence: CASSVEAGEENEQFF. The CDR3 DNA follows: TGTGCCAGCAGCGTAGAAGCGGGAGAAGAAAATGAGCAGTTCTTC.